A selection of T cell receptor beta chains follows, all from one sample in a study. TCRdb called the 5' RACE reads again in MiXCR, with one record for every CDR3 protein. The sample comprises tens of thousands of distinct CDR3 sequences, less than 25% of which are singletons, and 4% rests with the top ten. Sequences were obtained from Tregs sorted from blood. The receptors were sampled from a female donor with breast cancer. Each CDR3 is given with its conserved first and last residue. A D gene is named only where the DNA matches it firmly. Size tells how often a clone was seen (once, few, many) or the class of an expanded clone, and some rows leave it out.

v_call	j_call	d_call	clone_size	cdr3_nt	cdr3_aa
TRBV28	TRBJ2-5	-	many	TGTGCCAGCAGTTCTCAATCCGGACTGTGGGGCAGAGAGACCCAGTACTTC	CASSSQSGLWGRETQYF
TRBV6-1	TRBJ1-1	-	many	TGTGCCAGCACCGACAGAACTGAAGCTTTCTTT	CASTDRTEAFF
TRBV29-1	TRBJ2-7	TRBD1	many	TGCAGCGTCGGGGACAGAGGGTCCTACGAGCAGTACTTC	CSVGDRGSYEQYF
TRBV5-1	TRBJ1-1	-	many	TGCGCCAGCAACCTGTATGGGGGGAACACTGAAGCTTTCTTT	CASNLYGGNTEAFF
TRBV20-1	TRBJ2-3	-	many	TGCAGTGCTAGACCCCGGCCCCTGCAAACAGATACGCAGTATTTT	CSARPRPLQTDTQYF
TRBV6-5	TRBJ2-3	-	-	TGTGCCAGCAGTTACTCTAGGGTTTACAATGAGCAGTATTTT	CASSYSRVYNEQYF
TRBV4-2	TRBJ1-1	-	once	TGTGCCAGCAGCCTGGCTAGCGGGGGGTCAAGTTTGAACACTGAAGCTTTCTTT	CASSLASGGSSLNTEAFF
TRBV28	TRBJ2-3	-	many	TGTGCCAGCAGTGCGGTCACAGATACGCAGTATTTT	CASSAVTDTQYF
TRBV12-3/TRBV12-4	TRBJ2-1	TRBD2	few	TGTGCCAGCATCCCTAGCGGGAGGGCCACTGAGCAGTTCTTC	CASIPSGRATEQFF
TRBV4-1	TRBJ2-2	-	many	TGCGCCAGCAGCCCAGGACACGACACCGGGGAGCTGTTTTTT	CASSPGHDTGELFF
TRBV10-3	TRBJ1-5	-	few	TGTGCCATCAGTGGGGCTGATAGCAATCAGCCCCAGCATTTT	CAISGADSNQPQHF
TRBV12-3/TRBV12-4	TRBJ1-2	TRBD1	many	TGTGCCAGCAGTCGACGACAGGGCGACTATGGCTACACCTTC	CASSRRQGDYGYTF
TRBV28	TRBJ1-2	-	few	TGTGCCAGCAGTGTAGGGGTCGGCCGCAGTGGCTACACCTTC	CASSVGVGRSGYTF
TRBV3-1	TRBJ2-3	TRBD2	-	TGTGCCAGCAGCCAAGATAATTGGTCTAGCGGGAGCCGTACAGATACGCAGTATTTT	CASSQDNWSSGSRTDTQYF
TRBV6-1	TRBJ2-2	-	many	TGTGCCAGCAGTGATTACCCCGGGAACACCGGGGAGCTGTTTTTT	CASSDYPGNTGELFF
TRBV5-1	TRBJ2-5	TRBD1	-	TGCGCCAGCAGCGCGGGGACAGGGGGGTACCAAGAGACCCAGTACTTC	CASSAGTGGYQETQYF
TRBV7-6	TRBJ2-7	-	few	TGTGCCAGCAGCGAAGTCGGGACCTCCTACGAGCAGTACTTC	CASSEVGTSYEQYF
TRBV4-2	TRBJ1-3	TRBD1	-	TGTGCCAGCAGCCAAGATGGGACAGAACGAAACACCATATATTTT	CASSQDGTERNTIYF
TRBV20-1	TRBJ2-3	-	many	TGCAGTGCTAGAGTAGCGCGGGGAAGCACAGATACGCAGTATTTT	CSARVARGSTDTQYF
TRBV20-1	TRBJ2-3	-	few	TGCAGTGCTAGAAACGGCACAGATACGCAGTATTTT	CSARNGTDTQYF
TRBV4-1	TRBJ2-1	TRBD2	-	TGCGCCAGCAGCCAGGGACTAGCGGGAGACCGGTTCTTC	CASSQGLAGDRFF
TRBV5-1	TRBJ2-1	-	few	TGCGCCAGCAGCTTGTTGGGAGAGCAGTTCTTC	CASSLLGEQFF
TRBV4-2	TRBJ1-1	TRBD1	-	TGTGCCAGCAGCCAACAGGACAGGGGGCCGTTGACTGAAGCTTTCTTT	CASSQQDRGPLTEAFF
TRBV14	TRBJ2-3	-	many	TGTGCCAGCAGCCAAAATCCGTCTGATACGCAGTATTTT	CASSQNPSDTQYF
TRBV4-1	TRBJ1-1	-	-	TGCGCCAGCAGCCAATCCCAGGTGAACACTGAAGCTTTCTTT	CASSQSQVNTEAFF
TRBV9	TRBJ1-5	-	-	TGTGCCAGCAGTGACGGAGCTTCTCAGCCCCAGCATTTT	CASSDGASQPQHF
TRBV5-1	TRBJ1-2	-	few	TGCACCAGCAGCTTGGACGCAGAAGGCTACACCTTC	CTSSLDAEGYTF
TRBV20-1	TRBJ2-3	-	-	TGCAGTGCTCACCGTCTTGTTACGCAGTATTTT	CSAHRLVTQYF
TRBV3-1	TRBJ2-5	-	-	TGTGCCAGCAGCCAAAGGGGGGAAGGGACCCAGTACTTC	CASSQRGEGTQYF
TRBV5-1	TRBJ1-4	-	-	TGCGCCAGCAGCTTGGTAGGGGCAGGTGAAAAACTGTTTTTT	CASSLVGAGEKLFF
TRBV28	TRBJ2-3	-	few	TGTGCCAGCAGTTTAGGTCTGCGGGACCACACAGATACGCAGTATTTT	CASSLGLRDHTDTQYF
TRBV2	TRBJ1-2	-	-	TGTGCCAGCAGTTTATCGGAAGGCTACACCTTC	CASSLSEGYTF
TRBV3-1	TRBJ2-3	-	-	TGTGCCAGTTCCAACACCGGAGGGCACACAGATACGCAGTATTTT	CASSNTGGHTDTQYF
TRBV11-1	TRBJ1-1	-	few	TGTGCCAGCAGCTTAGCGATGGGGTCAGACAACGCTGAAGCTTTCTTT	CASSLAMGSDNAEAFF
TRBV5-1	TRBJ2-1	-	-	TGCGCCAGCAGCTTGGAGGGCCGCTCCTACAATGAGCAGTTCTTC	CASSLEGRSYNEQFF
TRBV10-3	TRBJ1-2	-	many	TGTGCCATCAGTGAGTCAGCAACAGGCCACTATGGCTACACCTTC	CAISESATGHYGYTF
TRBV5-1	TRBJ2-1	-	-	TGCGCCAGCAGGTCCGCGGGTTGGTCCTACAATGAGCAGTTCTTC	CASRSAGWSYNEQFF
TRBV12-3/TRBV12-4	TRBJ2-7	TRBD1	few	TGTGCCAGCAGTTTCGGAGCAGGGGGCGAGCAGTACTTC	CASSFGAGGEQYF
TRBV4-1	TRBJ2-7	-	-	TGCACCAGCAGCCCAGGGGGGGGGAACGAGCAGTACTTC	CTSSPGGGNEQYF
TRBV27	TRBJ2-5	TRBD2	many	TGTGCCAGTAAGGGGAGCGGGAGGGGAGAGACCCAGTACTTC	CASKGSGRGETQYF
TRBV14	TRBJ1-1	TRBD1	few	TGTGCCAGCAGCCAAAGGACAGGATTGAACACTGAAGCTTTCTTT	CASSQRTGLNTEAFF
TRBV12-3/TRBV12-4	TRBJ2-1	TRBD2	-	TGTGCCAGCAGTGGTCTTAGCGGGACCTCCTACAATGAGCAGTTCTTC	CASSGLSGTSYNEQFF
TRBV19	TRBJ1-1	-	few	TGTGCCAGTAGTATAGCTACCAGGAACACTGAAGCTTTCTTT	CASSIATRNTEAFF